This section outlines one TCR beta chain sequence together with its context. These data are taken from a study of T cells after posttransplantation cyclophosphamide. V shed 2 bases and J shed 3 bases, with 11 bases lying between them. This CDR3 region has 15 residues. CDR1 MNHEY and CDR2 SVGAGI come from the germline V gene. The repertoire was sequenced with immunoSEQ multiplex PCR; TCRdb's copy has only in-frame clones and lacks some. The sample holds tens of thousands of clones, about 87% seen once. The TCR comes from a middle-aged woman with a blood cancer, CMV-positive, and with a related stem cell donor. Sequenced: PBMCs. The chain links TRBV6-5 to TRBJ1-3, with TRBD1 as a possible D gene (6 bases). CDR3 region: CASSYRGASGNTIYF. CDR3 nucleotides: TGTGCCAGCAGTTACCGGGGGGCGAGTGGAAACACCATATATTTT.